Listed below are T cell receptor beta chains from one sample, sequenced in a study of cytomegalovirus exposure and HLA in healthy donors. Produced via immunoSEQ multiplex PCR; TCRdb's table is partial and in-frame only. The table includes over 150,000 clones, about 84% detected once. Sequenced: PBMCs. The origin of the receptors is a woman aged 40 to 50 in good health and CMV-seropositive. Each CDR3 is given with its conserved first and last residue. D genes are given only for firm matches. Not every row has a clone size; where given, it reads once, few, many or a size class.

TGTGCCAGTAGTATAGCACCAGACACCGGGGAGCTGTTTTTT,CASSIAPDTGELFF,TRBV19,TRBJ2-2,few,NA
TGTGCCAGTTCAAACCCCTACCCGCCCCAGCATTTT,CASSNPYPPQHF,TRBV28,TRBJ1-5,NA,NA
TGTGCCAGCAGCCAAGATTTCGGACTAGCCGTTGAGCAGTTCTTC,CASSQDFGLAVEQFF,TRBV14,TRBJ2-1,NA,TRBD2
TGTGCCTCCCGGACTGTCGGAGCCAAAAACATTCAGTACTTC,CASRTVGAKNIQYF,TRBV30,TRBJ2-4,NA,NA
TGTGCTAGTGGTCCCGCGGGAGCGGGGGGGTACAATGAGCAGTTCTTC,CASGPAGAGGYNEQFF,TRBV12-5,TRBJ2-1,NA,TRBD2
TGTGCCAGCAGCTTGGATAGCGGGAGAAGGAATGAGCAGTTCTTC,CASSLDSGRRNEQFF,TRBV7-2,TRBJ2-1,NA,TRBD2
TGTGCTAGCAGCCGGACTAGCGGCACAGATACGCAGTATTTT,CASSRTSGTDTQYF,TRBV7-7,TRBJ2-3,NA,TRBD2
TGTGCCAGCAGTCGACAGAATTACAATGAGCAGTTCTTC,CASSRQNYNEQFF,TRBV7-9,TRBJ2-1,NA,NA
TGTGCCAGCAGCCACCGGGGACTAGCGGGAGAGAGCTCCTACGAGCAGTACTTC,CASSHRGLAGESSYEQYF,TRBV14,TRBJ2-7,NA,TRBD2
TGTGCCAGCAGTTTACACAGGGGTGGCAATCAGCCCCAGCATTTT,CASSLHRGGNQPQHF,TRBV6-1,TRBJ1-5,NA,TRBD1
TGTGCCAGCAGCCGGACAGGGGGCGTAGGAGGGGCCAACGTCCTGACTTTC,CASSRTGGVGGANVLTF,TRBV25-1,TRBJ2-6,NA,TRBD1
TGTGCCAGCACTCCGGGACAGCCACCCTACGAGCAGTACTTC,CASTPGQPPYEQYF,TRBV27,TRBJ2-7,NA,TRBD1
TGTGCCAGCAGCTTAGGGGCCGGGACTAGCGGGACCCATGAGCAGTTCTTC,CASSLGAGTSGTHEQFF,TRBV7-8,TRBJ2-1,once,TRBD2
TGTGCCACCAGCAGGCAAGCAGGAAAGGCGTTCTCCGAGCAGTACTTC,CATSRQAGKAFSEQYF,TRBV15,TRBJ2-7,NA,NA
TGCGCCAGCAGTCCGACAGGGCATCAGCCCCAGCATTTT,CASSPTGHQPQHF,TRBV5-1,TRBJ1-5,NA,TRBD1
TGCAGCGTGGAACCTCGGACAGGGAGCGACTATGGCTACACCTTC,CSVEPRTGSDYGYTF,TRBV29-1,TRBJ1-2,NA,TRBD1
TGTGCCAGCAGTTTAGACTCCTACGAGCAGTACTTC,CASSLDSYEQYF,TRBV6-1,TRBJ2-7,NA,NA
TGTGCCAGCGATAACGGTGACAGGCTTAGCTCCTACGAGCAGTACTTC,CASDNGDRLSSYEQYF,TRBV28,TRBJ2-7,NA,NA
TGTGCCAGCAGTGGCCGGGCGGCCGGAGGGTCCTACAATGAGCAGTTCTTC,CASSGRAAGGSYNEQFF,TRBV28,TRBJ2-1,NA,NA
TGTGCCAGCAGTGCGTGGGAGGATCAGCCCCAGCATTTT,CASSAWEDQPQHF,TRBV6-5,TRBJ1-5,once,NA
TGTGCCATCAGCGCCCCCGGGACACAGAATTACAATGAGCAGTTCTTC,CAISAPGTQNYNEQFF,TRBV10-3,TRBJ2-1,many,NA
TGTGCCACCAGCAGAGAGGGGCTAGCGGGAGAATTCGTCGAGCAGTACTTC,CATSREGLAGEFVEQYF,TRBV15,TRBJ2-7,few,TRBD2
TGCGCCAGCAGCCCTATTCCCGGACTCTACAATGAGCAGTTCTTC,CASSPIPGLYNEQFF,TRBV5-1,TRBJ2-1,NA,NA
TGTGCCAGCAGCCAAAAAGCGGGAAGTTACAATGAGCAGTTCTTC,CASSQKAGSYNEQFF,TRBV14,TRBJ2-1,once,TRBD2
TGTGCCAGCAGTTTCCCCGGTTCTAACGGCTACACCTTC,CASSFPGSNGYTF,TRBV27,TRBJ1-2,NA,NA
TGTGCCAGCAGTGGGGGGGGACTCCCCTACGAGCAGTACTTC,CASSGGGLPYEQYF,TRBV25-1,TRBJ2-7,NA,TRBD2
TGCGCCAGCAGCCAAGCGGTCGCATCCTCCGGTGAAGCTTTCTTT,CASSQAVASSGEAFF,TRBV4-1,TRBJ1-1,NA,NA
TGCGCCAGCTGGGACGCGGGAGGATCCTACGAGCAGTACTTC,CASWDAGGSYEQYF,TRBV5-1,TRBJ2-7,few,TRBD2
TGTGCCAGTAGTATTTTTCCGCGTATTGAAAAACTGTTTTTT,CASSIFPRIEKLFF,TRBV19,TRBJ1-4,once,NA
TGTGCCAGCAGTTTAGTTCGCAGGTCCTCGTTGTCCCAGCATTTT,CASSLVRRSSLSQHF,TRBV28,TRBJ1-5,NA,NA
TGTGCCAGCAGTTCGGACAGCCAAGAGACCCAGTACTTC,CASSSDSQETQYF,TRBV2,TRBJ2-5,NA,NA
TGTGCCAGTGGGACGGCGGGAGTTCCCTACGAGCAGTACTTC,CASGTAGVPYEQYF,TRBV19,TRBJ2-7,few,TRBD2
TGTGCCAGCAGCTTAGCACCCCCGGGACAGGGGATTACCGGGGAGCTGTTTTTT,CASSLAPPGQGITGELFF,TRBV7-8,TRBJ2-2,NA,TRBD1
TGTGCCAGCCCCCCCCCAATATGGGGAGTGAACACTGAAGCTTTCTTT,CASPPPIWGVNTEAFF,TRBV28,TRBJ1-1,NA,NA
TGTGCCAGCAGCTTAGGAGCAGGGTCAGGAGAGACCCAGTACTTC,CASSLGAGSGETQYF,TRBV7-9,TRBJ2-5,once,NA
TGTGCCAGCAGCCCCTCGGGGGGGCTGACGGGCAATCAGCCCCAGCATTTT,CASSPSGGLTGNQPQHF,TRBV7-9,TRBJ1-5,few,NA
TGCGCCAGCAGCCAAGAGGGACTAGCGGCTAGCACAGATACGCAGTATTTT,CASSQEGLAASTDTQYF,TRBV4-1,TRBJ2-3,few,TRBD2
TGTGCCAGCAGTCGGACAGGGGACTACGAGCAGTACTTC,CASSRTGDYEQYF,TRBV28,TRBJ2-7,NA,TRBD1
TGTGCCAGCTCACCACCGGGAGTAAGTGAGACCCAGTACTTC,CASSPPGVSETQYF,TRBV18,TRBJ2-5,NA,NA
TGCGCCAGCAGCTTTTCCGGAGGGGCCTACAATGAGCAGTTCTTC,CASSFSGGAYNEQFF,TRBV5-1,TRBJ2-1,NA,NA
TGTGCCAGCAGTGAATTCGGGGGACAGCCGGCTGAAAAACTGTTTTTT,CASSEFGGQPAEKLFF,TRBV6-1,TRBJ1-4,NA,TRBD1
TGTGCCAGCAGTGAAAGGGACAGGACCAATCAGCCCCAGCATTTT,CASSERDRTNQPQHF,TRBV2,TRBJ1-5,NA,TRBD1
TGTGCCAGTAGTATGCGTGTCGGGGAGGGCAAAGACAATGAGCAGTTCTTC,CASSMRVGEGKDNEQFF,TRBV19,TRBJ2-1,NA,TRBD2
TGTGCCAGCAGCCCCGAGGGACAGGGCACTGAAGCTTTCTTT,CASSPEGQGTEAFF,TRBV9,TRBJ1-1,NA,TRBD1
TGCGCCAGCAGCTTGGATACGGGAATGGGAGGTGCTTTCTTT,CASSLDTGMGGAFF,TRBV5-1,TRBJ1-1,NA,NA
TGTGCCAGTAGGCGGACAGGGCTCTATGGCTACACCTTC,CASRRTGLYGYTF,TRBV19,TRBJ1-2,NA,TRBD1
TGTGCCAGCAACTGGGGCGGCACAGATACGCAGTATTTT,CASNWGGTDTQYF,TRBV7-2,TRBJ2-3,NA,NA
TGTGCCAGCAGCTTGACAGATGGCTACACCTTC,CASSLTDGYTF,TRBV5-6,TRBJ1-2,NA,NA
TGTGCCAGCAGTTTACCCGGGACTAGCAACACTGAAGCTTTCTTT,CASSLPGTSNTEAFF,TRBV28,TRBJ1-1,once,NA
TGTGCCAGCATCATTCAGGGGGCAGGACAGCCCCAGCATTTT,CASIIQGAGQPQHF,TRBV28,TRBJ1-5,NA,TRBD1
TGTGCCAGTAGTATCAGGGGCTGGGGAGTTGAGCAGTTCTTC,CASSIRGWGVEQFF,TRBV19,TRBJ2-1,NA,NA
TGTGCCAGCAGCTTAGGTGGGACAGGGAAAAACTATGGCTACACCTTC,CASSLGGTGKNYGYTF,TRBV11-3,TRBJ1-2,NA,TRBD1
TGTGCCAGCAGCCATACCGGGACAGGGGTCTTAAACACCGGGGAGCTGTTTTTT,CASSHTGTGVLNTGELFF,TRBV14,TRBJ2-2,NA,TRBD1
TGTGCCAGCAGTTTGACAGGCGGGTTAGAGACCCAGTACTTC,CASSLTGGLETQYF,TRBV27,TRBJ2-5,NA,NA